The clone carrying this TCR beta chain was seen just once. No antigen is known for it. One base away lies a much larger clone, so this may be a sequencing read error. These data originate in a study of molecular identifiers for immune sequencing clone quantification. Germline V gene lookup returns CDR1 LNHNV and CDR2 YYDKDF (reference sequence). V lost 0 bases, J lost 3 bases, and 6 bases stayed unmatched. This CDR3 has 16 residues. Methods described previously were used for bulk TCR libraries, and listed TCR primers were applied. Via MiXCR, TCRdb re-called the PCR reads, giving one row per CDR3 protein. The sample shows about 640,000 distinct CDR3 sequences, 20% of them seen only once. Points from the study as a whole: Spiked TCR RNA from one Jurkat cell reportedly showed up when mixed among one million naive cells.

This TCR derives from a human donor in good health. Some libraries in this study had Jurkat cell RNA spiked in. Specimen: naive CD8+ T cells from blood, with Jurkat cell RNA spiked in. The subset denotes: FACS-sorted CD8+CD4-CCR7+CD45RA+ naive T cells. The V call is TRBV15, the J call TRBJ1-1, with 8 bases aligning to TRBD1. CDR3 region: CATSRDLRTGYTEAFF. The CDR3 DNA sequence: TGTGCCACCAGCAGAGATTTGAGGACAGGGTACACTGAAGCTTTCTTT.